The 17 T cell receptor beta chains presented below share a single source sample, sequenced in a study of CD8+CD57+ T cells in acquired aplastic anemia. By flow cytometry, patients selected for sequencing had shown an expansion of CD8+CD57+ cells. TCR beta VDJ combinations and CDR3 sequences were profiled from genomic DNA. MiXCR, run by TCRdb on the reads, gives a single entry per CDR3 protein. The sample records 180,000 or so distinct CDR3 sequences, roughly 50% being singletons. The sequenced material came from sorted CD4+, CD8+, or CD8+CD57+ T cells (not recorded which) from PBMCs. The receptors originated from a human donor with aplastic anemia.

Details on this clonotype: A much larger clonotype is one base distant, so this may be a read error. This likely comes from a read error, as the CDR3 has no conserved phenylalanine or tryptophan at its end. The genes are TRBV11-2 and TRBJ1-5; no clear D gene. The germline gives CDR1 SGHAT, CDR2 FQNNGV. The CDR3 has 16 amino acids. Trimming pared 1 base from V and 2 bases from J, leaving 12 bases between. Here the CDR3 DNA reads TGTGCCAGCAGCTTAGTTTGGGGTTCTCGCAATCAGCCCCAGCATCTT. Its translation is CASSLVWGSRNQPQHL.

There are many counts of this clonotype. This chain joins TRBV20-1 and TRBJ1-6, with no clear D. The germline gives CDR1 DFQATT, CDR2 SNEGSKA (reference sequence). Trimming shortened V by 0 bases and J by 9 bases, and 18 bases separated the two germline ends. The CDR3 is 16 residues long. The CDR3 protein is CSARETGHRDGSPLHF. The CDR3 DNA sequence: TGCAGTGCTAGAGAAACGGGCCACCGGGATGGTTCACCCCTCCACTTT.

The chain uses TRBV19 and TRBJ1-2; TRBD1 might be the D (6 bases). V lost 7 bases and J 5 bases, leaving 17 bases between the germline ends. This CDR3 spans 14 amino acids. Germline V gene lookup returns CDR1 LNHDA and CDR2 SQIVND (reference sequence). As DNA, the CDR3 is TGTGCCAGTACCACACCGCCAAGGGGGTATGGCTACACCTTC. Its protein product is CASTTPPRGYGYTF. The full variable domain, completed using reference TRBV19 and TRBJ1-2, is DGGITQSPKYLFRKEGQNVTLSCEQNLNHDAMYWYRQDPGQGLRLIYYSQIVNDFQKGDIAEGYSVSREKKESFPLTVTSAQKNPTAFYLCASTTPPRGYGYTFGSGTRLTVV.

Only a few counts were recorded for this clonotype. The chain recombines TRBV24-1 with TRBJ2-5, with TRBD1 identical over 8 bases. Per the germline V gene, CDR1 is KGHDR and CDR2 is SFDVKD. The CDR3 spans 17 residues. V was clipped by 4 bases and J by 2 bases; unmatched bases: 11. CDR3 protein: CATSEFAGGRGQETQYF. The CDR3, as DNA: TGTGCCACCAGTGAATTCGCAGGGGGCAGAGGACAAGAGACCCAGTACTTC.

The chain has TRBV20-1 and TRBJ2-7, with 10 positions matching TRBD1. The V gene end was trimmed by 4 bases and the J gene end by 6 bases; junction bases not matched to a gene: 15. The germline V gene has CDR1 DFQATT and CDR2 SNEGSKA (reference sequence). The CDR3 length is 16 residues. This CDR3 reads CSAKALGQGVFAEQYF. CDR3 in DNA: TGCAGTGCTAAGGCTCTAGGACAGGGGGTTTTTGCCGAGCAGTACTTC.

The gene calls are TRBV7-6 and TRBJ1-2, with TRBD1 matching over 10 bases. The length of the CDR3 is 15 residues. Germline-derived CDR1 and CDR2 are SGHVS and FNYEAQ. The J segment lost 4 bases and the V segment lost 6 bases, leaving 8 bases of the junction unmatched. CDR3 coding DNA: TGTGCCAGCAGAGGGTCGGGGGACAGGGGCTATGGCTACACCTTC. Translating gives CASRGSGDRGYGYTF.

In its sample, this clonotype was seen many times. The chain carries TRBV7-3 and TRBJ2-7; 7 bases fit TRBD1. The CDR3 is 14 residues long. Germline assignment: CDR1 SGHTA and CDR2 FQGTGA. After removal of 0 bases from V and 5 bases from J, the junction contained 4 bases not matched to a gene. The CDR3 loop is CASSLTQGVHEQYF. The DNA of the CDR3 is TGTGCCAGCAGCTTAACCCAGGGGGTCCACGAGCAGTACTTC.

Note on this clonotype: The junction departs from the called germline gene at one end, perhaps through a read error. This chain connects TRBV10-2 to TRBJ2-4; a weak D match, TRBD1 (6 bases). The CDR3 covers 16 residues. Germline loops: CDR1 WSHSY, CDR2 SAAADI. The CDR3 coding sequence is TGTGCCAGCAGATCCCTACGACAGGCCCCACGGAACATTCAGTACTTC. As protein: CASRSLRQAPRNIQYF.

This clonotype has a handful of counts. In this CDR3 the conserved last residue, phenylalanine or tryptophan, is missing, so a read error is likely. V usage is TRBV11-3 and J usage is TRBJ2-5; TRBD1 agrees at 7 bases. This CDR3 has 15 residues. Germline CDR1 is SGHNT and CDR2 is YENEEA. CDR3 region: CASRHADRYQETQYS. CDR3 nucleotide sequence: TGCGCCAGCAGACATGCGGACAGGTACCAAGAGACCCAGTACTCC.

This chain joins TRBV24-1 and TRBJ2-3, with 12 positions matching TRBD2. The CDR3 loop spans 17 amino acids. V lost 4 bases to trimming and J lost 1 base; unmatched junction nucleotides: 5. The V gene's germline CDR1 is KGHDR and CDR2 SFDVKD. The CDR3 region is CATSDTSGRWGTDTQYF. CDR3 nucleotides: TGTGCCACCAGTGACACTAGCGGGAGGTGGGGCACAGATACGCAGTATTTT.

The chain recombines TRBV11-2 with TRBJ2-7; 8 positions agree with TRBD2. The trim removed 5 bases at V and 4 bases at J, leaving 10 bases unmatched. From germline, CDR1 is SGHAT and CDR2 FQNNGV. The CDR3 totals 15 residues. CDR3 in amino acids: CASSPSPGLGYEQYF. The CDR3 region has the DNA TGTGCCAGCAGCCCATCTCCGGGACTAGGATACGAGCAGTACTTC.

The sample holds many counts of this clonotype. The J gene is TRBJ2-1, the V gene TRBV24-1; D could derive from TRBD1 or TRBD2 (6 bases each). CDR3 size: 16 residues. Deletions cut 3 bases from V and 7 bases from J, with 18 bases between. Germline assignment: CDR1 KGHDR and CDR2 SFDVKD. CDR3 sequence: CATSDPRGHGRNEQFF. CDR3 DNA: TGTGCCACCAGTGATCCGCGGGGACATGGACGGAATGAGCAGTTCTTC.

This clonotype was counted only a few times. V gene TRBV12-3 or TRBV12-4 combines with J gene TRBJ2-6; D possibly corresponds to TRBD2 (5 bases). The V gene lost 5 bases and the J gene lost 5 bases, with 28 bases spanning the gap. The CDR3 loop spans 20 amino acids. The CDR3 here is CASSTPPLGQALLWANVLTF. In nucleotides, the CDR3 is TGTGCCAGCAGTACCCCGCCACTAGGGCAGGCCCTGCTCTGGGCCAACGTCCTGACTTTC.

In its sample, this clonotype ranks as medium-sized. The chain combines TRBV24-1 with TRBJ2-5; 8 nucleotides agree with TRBD2. With V trimmed by 3 bases and J by 4 bases, 6 bases remained unmatched. The CDR3 sequence is 15 residues long. The germline CDR1 and CDR2 sequences are KGHDR and SFDVKD. The DNA of the CDR3 is TGTGCCACCAGTGATCCCCCGGGAGGGCGAGAGACCCAGTACTTC. Amino acids: CATSDPPGGRETQYF.

The chain is built from TRBV6-2 or TRBV6-3 and TRBJ1-4; D not resolved. CDR1 and CDR2 from the germline V gene are MNHEY and SVGEGT. The germline V and J ends were trimmed by 3 bases and 7 bases, with 15 bases remaining between them. The CDR3 length is 15 residues. CDR3 in DNA: TGTGCCAGCAGTTATTCGATGAGGAGTAGTGAAAAACTGTTTTTT. It specifies CASSYSMRSSEKLFF.

This clonotype has at least ten counts. V is TRBV19 and J is TRBJ2-7, with unresolved D. Per the germline V gene, CDR1 is LNHDA and CDR2 is SQIVND (reference sequence). V gave up 5 bases and J gave up 0 bases, with 8 bases separating them. This CDR3 is 13 amino acids long. In DNA, the CDR3 is TGTGCCAGTAGTCGACGGAACTCCTACGAGCAGTACTTC. This gives the protein CASSRRNSYEQYF.

Ten or more counts support this clonotype. The chain uses TRBV5-1 and TRBJ2-2, with D perhaps matching TRBD1 or TRBD2 (6 bases each). CDR3 length: 16 amino acids. Trimming removed 0 bases at V and 5 bases at J, with 14 bases between. Germline assignment: CDR1 SGHRS and CDR2 YFSETQ. The CDR3 region is CASSLAGGAETGELFF. CDR3 in DNA: TGCGCCAGCAGCTTGGCCGGGGGCGCCGAAACCGGGGAGCTGTTTTTT.